This entry lists 11 T cell receptor beta chains sequenced from one sample in a study of glioma-infiltrating T cells after dendritic cell vaccination. Here immunoSEQ multiplex PCR was the method, and the copy in TCRdb shows in-frame clones only, minus some. The table records approximately 36,000 clones, around four fifths of them present only once. Specimen: blood, collected before dendritic cell vaccination. The receptors here all came from a human donor with glioblastoma.

V and J are TRBV6-5 and TRBJ2-1, with 7 bases aligning to TRBD2. Germline V lookup: CDR1 MNHEY, CDR2 SVGAGI. The CDR3 spans 15 residues. V lost 0 bases, J lost 3 bases, and 2 bases stayed unmatched. The CDR3 DNA reads TGTGCCAGCAGTTACTCCCCGGGGGGCTACAATGAGCAGTTCTTC. Its protein is CASSYSPGGYNEQFF.

The CDR3 DNA is TGCGCCAGCAGCCAAGGCCTAGCGGGGGGGCTGTCCGGGGAGCTGTTTTTT. This translates into CASSQGLAGGLSGELFF. The chain uses TRBV4-1 and TRBJ2-2, with 12 bases identical to TRBD2. Trimming cost V 1 base and J 6 bases; bases outside gene matches: 6. The CDR3 consists of 17 residues. Per the germline V gene, CDR1 is MGHRA and CDR2 is YSYEKL.

The V and J genes are TRBV6-5 and TRBJ1-4; the match to TRBD1 covers 11 bases. V shed 0 bases and J 11 bases; nucleotides not matched to a gene: 5. Germline V CDR1 and CDR2: MNHEY, SVGAGI. The CDR3 is 15 residues long. The CDR3 spells CASSYSGQGAEKLFF. DNA for the CDR3: TGTGCCAGCAGTTACTCCGGACAGGGGGCGGAGAAACTGTTTTTT.

The chain uses TRBV11-2 and TRBJ1-2; 7 positions match TRBD1. The CDR3 totals 17 residues. J was trimmed by 3 bases and V by 6 bases; bases with no gene match: 16. CDR1 is SGHAT, CDR2 FQNNGV, per germline. CDR3 sequence: CASRPPWQGELHYGYTF. CDR3 nucleotide sequence: TGTGCCAGCAGACCCCCCTGGCAGGGGGAACTACACTATGGCTACACCTTC.

V and J are TRBV4-2 and TRBJ1-2; D possibly corresponds to TRBD1 (5 bases). Trimming left V 7 bases short and J 5 bases short, with 14 bases between. The CDR3 covers 13 residues. CDR1 and CDR2 from the germline V gene are LGHNA and YNFKEQ. The CDR3 DNA reads as TGTGCCAGCAACAACCAGGGTGGTTATGGCTACACCTTC. Protein: CASNNQGGYGYTF.

V gene TRBV9 combines with J gene TRBJ2-2, with 11 bases matching TRBD2. Per germline, CDR1 SGDLS and CDR2 YYNGEE. The ends lost 2 bases at V and 5 bases at J; junction bases unmatched: 2. The CDR3 length is 15 residues. CDR3 DNA sequence: TGTGCCAGCAGCGTTAGCGGGGGGGAAACCGGGGAGCTGTTTTTT. Amino acids: CASSVSGGETGELFF.

This clone was observed once. The chain links TRBV4-3 to TRBJ1-1; 9 bases fit TRBD1. Germline lookup yields CDR1 LGHNA and CDR2 YSLEER. V trimming: 4 bases; J trimming: 4 bases; junction bases outside the gene matches: 10. The CDR3 contains 16 residues. In DNA form, the CDR3 reads TGCGCCAGCAGCCTTACACCGGGACAGGGAGGCACTGAAGCTTTCTTT. Protein sequence: CASSLTPGQGGTEAFF.

The genes are TRBV11-2 and TRBJ2-7; 7 bases agree with TRBD2. The CDR3 extends over 13 amino acids. Per the germline V gene, CDR1 is SGHAT and CDR2 is FQNNGV. V lost 5 bases and J lost 3; bases outside the gene matches: 4. The CDR3 DNA sequence: TGTGCCAGCAGCCGCGGGGGAAACTACGAGCAGTACTTC. It yields the protein CASSRGGNYEQYF. Variable domain in full (rest from reference TRBV11-2 and TRBJ2-7): EAGVAQSPRYKIIEKRQSVAFWCNPISGHATLYWYQQILGQGPKLLIQFQNNGVVDDSQLPKDRFSAERLKGVDSTLKIQPAKLEDSAVYLCASSRGGNYEQYFGPGTRLTVT.

The chain combines TRBV14 with TRBJ2-1; TRBD1 might be the D (6 bases). Deletions cut 5 bases from V and 2 bases from J, with 10 bases between. The CDR3 loop spans 14 amino acids. The germline gives CDR1 SGHDN, CDR2 FVKESK. CDR3 bases: TGTGCCAGCAGCGCCAGGGGTACCTACAATGAGCAGTTCTTC. It specifies CASSARGTYNEQFF.

The chain recombines TRBV27 with TRBJ2-7, with a weak D call TRBD2 (5 bases). Germline V gene sequence: CDR1 MNHEY, CDR2 SMNVEV (reference sequence). The CDR3 contains 14 residues. Trimming shortened V by 5 bases and J by 3 bases, and 14 bases separated the two germline ends. The CDR3 here is CASSPTGKGYEQYF. CDR3 nucleotide sequence: TGTGCCAGCAGTCCAACGGGGAAAGGCTACGAGCAGTACTTC.

The genes are TRBV27 and TRBJ2-3, with D possibly TRBD2 on 6 matching bases. CDR3 length: 15 residues. The V end was cut by 4 bases, the J end by 0 bases, with 11 bases between. Germline V gene data show CDR1 as MNHEY and CDR2 as SMNVEV (reference sequence). The CDR3 nucleotides are TGTGCCAGCAGTTACAATCGGGGGAGCACAGATACGCAGTATTTT. It translates to CASSYNRGSTDTQYF.